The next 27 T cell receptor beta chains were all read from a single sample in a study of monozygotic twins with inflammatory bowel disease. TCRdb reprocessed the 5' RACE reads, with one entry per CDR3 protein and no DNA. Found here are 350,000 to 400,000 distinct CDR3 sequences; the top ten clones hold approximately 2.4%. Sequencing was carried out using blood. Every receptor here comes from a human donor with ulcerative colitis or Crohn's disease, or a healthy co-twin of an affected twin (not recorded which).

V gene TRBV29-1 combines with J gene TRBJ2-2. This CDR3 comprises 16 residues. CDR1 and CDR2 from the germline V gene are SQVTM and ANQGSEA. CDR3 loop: CSVKTRVRGNTGELFF.

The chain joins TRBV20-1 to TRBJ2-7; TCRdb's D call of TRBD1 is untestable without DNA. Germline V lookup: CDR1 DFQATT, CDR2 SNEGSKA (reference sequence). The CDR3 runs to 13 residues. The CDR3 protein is CSARDGTQYEQYF.

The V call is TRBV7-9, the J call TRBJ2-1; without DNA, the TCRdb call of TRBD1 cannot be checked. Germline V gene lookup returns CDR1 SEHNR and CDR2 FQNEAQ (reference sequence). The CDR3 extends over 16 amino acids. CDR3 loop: CASSLFQGYAYNEQFF.

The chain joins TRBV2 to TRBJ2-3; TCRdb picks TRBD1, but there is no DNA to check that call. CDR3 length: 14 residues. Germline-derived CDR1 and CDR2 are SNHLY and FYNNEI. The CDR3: CASTLGAHTDTQYF.

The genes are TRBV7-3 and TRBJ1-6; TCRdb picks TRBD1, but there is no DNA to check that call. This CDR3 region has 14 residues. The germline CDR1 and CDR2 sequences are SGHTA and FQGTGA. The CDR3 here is CASSLGGSSSPLHF.

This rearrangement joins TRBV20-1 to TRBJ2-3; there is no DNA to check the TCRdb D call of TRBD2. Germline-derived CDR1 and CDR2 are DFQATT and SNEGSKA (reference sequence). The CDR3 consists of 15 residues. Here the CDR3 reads CSARKGTSGTDTQYF.

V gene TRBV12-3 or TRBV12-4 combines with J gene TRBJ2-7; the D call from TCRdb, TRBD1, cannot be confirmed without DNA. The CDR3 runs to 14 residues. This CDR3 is CASSPYRGDHEQYF.

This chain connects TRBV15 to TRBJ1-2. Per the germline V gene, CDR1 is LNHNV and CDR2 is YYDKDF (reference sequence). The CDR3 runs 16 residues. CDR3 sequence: CATSRPGSTPNYGYTF.

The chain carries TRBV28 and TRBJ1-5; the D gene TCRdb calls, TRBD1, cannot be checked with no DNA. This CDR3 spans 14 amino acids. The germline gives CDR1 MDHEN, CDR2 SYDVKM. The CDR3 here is CASREGGSNQPQHF.

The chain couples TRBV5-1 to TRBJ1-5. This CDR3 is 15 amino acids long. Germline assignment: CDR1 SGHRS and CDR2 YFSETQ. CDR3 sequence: CASSLTSRANQPQHF. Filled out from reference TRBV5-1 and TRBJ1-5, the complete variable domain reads KAGVTQTPRYLIKTRGQQVTLSCSPISGHRSVSWYQQTPGQGLQFLFEYFSETQRNKGNFPGRFSGRQFSNSRSEMNVSTLELGDSALYLCASSLTSRANQPQHFGDGTRLSIL.

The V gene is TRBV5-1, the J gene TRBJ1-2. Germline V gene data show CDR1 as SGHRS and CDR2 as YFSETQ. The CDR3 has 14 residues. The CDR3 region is CASSLEPEIYGYTF. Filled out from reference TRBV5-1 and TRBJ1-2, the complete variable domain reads KAGVTQTPRYLIKTRGQQVTLSCSPISGHRSVSWYQQTPGQGLQFLFEYFSETQRNKGNFPGRFSGRQFSNSRSEMNVSTLELGDSALYLCASSLEPEIYGYTFGSGTRLTVV.

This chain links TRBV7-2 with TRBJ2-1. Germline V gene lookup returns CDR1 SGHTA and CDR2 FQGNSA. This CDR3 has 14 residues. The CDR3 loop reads CASSSFGSYNEQFF.

CDR3 loop: CASSQDIGGGLVFEQYF. The chain has TRBV4-1 and TRBJ2-7; the TCRdb call, TRBD1, lacks DNA for checking. The CDR3 length is 17 residues. Per the germline V gene, CDR1 is MGHRA and CDR2 is YSYEKL.

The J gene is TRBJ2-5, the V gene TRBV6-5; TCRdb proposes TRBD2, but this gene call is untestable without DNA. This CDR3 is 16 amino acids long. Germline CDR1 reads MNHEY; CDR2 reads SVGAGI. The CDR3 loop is CASSYSWSGPGETQYF.

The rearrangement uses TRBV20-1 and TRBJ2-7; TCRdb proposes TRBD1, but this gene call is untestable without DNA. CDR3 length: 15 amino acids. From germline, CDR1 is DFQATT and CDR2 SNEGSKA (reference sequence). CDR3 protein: CRGLGGRINSYEQYF.

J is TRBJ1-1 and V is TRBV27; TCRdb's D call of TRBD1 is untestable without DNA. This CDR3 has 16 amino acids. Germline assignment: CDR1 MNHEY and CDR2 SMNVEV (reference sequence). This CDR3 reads CASSQTGNYMNTEAFF.

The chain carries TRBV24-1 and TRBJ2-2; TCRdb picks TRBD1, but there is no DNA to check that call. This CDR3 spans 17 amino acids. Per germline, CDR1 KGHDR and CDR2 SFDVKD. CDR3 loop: CATSDPSGTGNTGELFF.

The CDR3 spells CASSLIGQGYSPLHF. The chain has TRBV5-1 and TRBJ1-6; the D call from TCRdb, TRBD1, cannot be confirmed without DNA. Germline V CDR1 and CDR2: SGHRS, YFSETQ. This CDR3 is built from 15 residues.

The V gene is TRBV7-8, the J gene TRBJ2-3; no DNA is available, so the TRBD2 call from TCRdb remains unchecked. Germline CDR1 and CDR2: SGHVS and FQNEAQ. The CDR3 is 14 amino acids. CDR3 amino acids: CASSSLAGDDTQYF.

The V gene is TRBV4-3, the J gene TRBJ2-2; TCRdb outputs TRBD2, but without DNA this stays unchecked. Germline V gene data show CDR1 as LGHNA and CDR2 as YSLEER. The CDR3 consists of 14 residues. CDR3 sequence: CASSQGRASGELFF.

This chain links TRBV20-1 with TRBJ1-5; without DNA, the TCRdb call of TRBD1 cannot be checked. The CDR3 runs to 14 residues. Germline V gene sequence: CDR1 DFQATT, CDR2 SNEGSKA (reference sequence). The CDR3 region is CSAREGQGNQPQHF.

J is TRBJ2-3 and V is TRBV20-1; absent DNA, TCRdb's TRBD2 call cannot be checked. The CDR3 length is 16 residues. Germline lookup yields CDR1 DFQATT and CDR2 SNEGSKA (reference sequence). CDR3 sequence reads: CSASVRGGLSTDTQYF.

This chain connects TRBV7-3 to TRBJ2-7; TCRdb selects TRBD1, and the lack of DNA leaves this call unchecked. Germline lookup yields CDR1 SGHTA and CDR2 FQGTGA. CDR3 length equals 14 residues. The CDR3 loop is CASSPAQESYEQYF.

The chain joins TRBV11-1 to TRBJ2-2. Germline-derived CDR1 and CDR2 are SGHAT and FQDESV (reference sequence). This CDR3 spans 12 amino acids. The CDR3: CASDENTGELFF. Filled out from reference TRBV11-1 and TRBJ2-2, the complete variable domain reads EAEVAQSPRYKITEKSQAVAFWCDPISGHATLYWYRQILGQGPELLVQFQDESVVDDSQLPKDRFSAERLKGVDSTLKIQPAELGDSAMYLCASDENTGELFFGEGSRLTVL.

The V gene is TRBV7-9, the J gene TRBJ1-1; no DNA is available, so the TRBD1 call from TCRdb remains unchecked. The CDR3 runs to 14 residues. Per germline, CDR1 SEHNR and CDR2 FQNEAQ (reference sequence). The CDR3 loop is CASSSQGRNTEAFF.

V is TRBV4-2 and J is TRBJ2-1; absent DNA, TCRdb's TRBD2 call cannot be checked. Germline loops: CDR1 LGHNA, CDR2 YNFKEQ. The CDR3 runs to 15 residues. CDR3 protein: CASSQLGTSNDEQFF.

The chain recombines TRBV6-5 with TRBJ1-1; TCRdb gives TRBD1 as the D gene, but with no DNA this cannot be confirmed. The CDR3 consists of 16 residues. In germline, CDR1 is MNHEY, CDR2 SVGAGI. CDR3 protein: CASSYSPDRLNTEAFF.